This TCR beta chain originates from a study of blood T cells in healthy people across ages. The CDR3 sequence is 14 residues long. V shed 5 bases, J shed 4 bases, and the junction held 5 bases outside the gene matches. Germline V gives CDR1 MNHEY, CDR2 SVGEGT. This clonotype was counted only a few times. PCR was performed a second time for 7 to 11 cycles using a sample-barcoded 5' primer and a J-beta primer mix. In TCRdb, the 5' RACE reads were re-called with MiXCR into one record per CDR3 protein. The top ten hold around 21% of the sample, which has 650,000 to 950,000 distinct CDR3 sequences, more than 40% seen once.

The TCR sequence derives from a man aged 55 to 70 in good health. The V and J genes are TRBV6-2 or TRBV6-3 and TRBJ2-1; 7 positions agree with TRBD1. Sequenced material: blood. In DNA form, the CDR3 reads TGTGCCAGCAGTGACACAGGGGTTTACAATGAGCAGTTCTTC. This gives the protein CASSDTGVYNEQFF.